This T cell receptor (beta chain) originates from a study of OX40 agonist ivuxolimab in advanced cancers. Study information: Patients were roughly 83% male with ages roughly 23 to 79, mean about 60. Earlier treatment with anti-PD-1, anti-PD-L1 or anti-CTLA-4 was permitted, and around 36% had received some.

Here immunoSEQ multiplex PCR was the method, and the copy in TCRdb shows in-frame clones only, minus some. The sample contains about 110,000 clones, roughly 87% of which appear only once. Blood got drawn at baseline, again on cycle 4 day 1, and then on cycle 7 day 1. The study's findings and limits: Expanded clones were, on average, more numerous in CD8+ T cells than in CD4+.

About this clone: No antigen is known for it.

The CDR3 totals 12 residues. V was trimmed by 6 bases and J by 6 bases, leaving 9 bases between them. Germline V gene sequence: CDR1 MNHEY, CDR2 SVGAGI. The sequences come from CD4+ or CD8+ T cells sorted from blood, collected in a trial of the OX40 agonist ivuxolimab. The rearrangement joins TRBV6-5 to TRBJ2-1; D is unclear. The clonotype was recovered from an adult with an advanced solid tumor such as melanoma, head and neck, liver or kidney cancer. The CDR3 is CASSRDRNEQFF. In DNA form, the CDR3 reads TGTGCCAGCAGCCGCGACCGCAATGAGCAGTTCTTC.